These 32 T cell receptor beta chains share one sample of origin, sequenced in a study of tumor-infiltrating lymphocytes in primary liver carcinoma. From roughly 20-30 mg of unsorted bulk tissue, DNA and RNA were co-extracted together. With about 470 ng total RNA as template and a constant-region primer, TCR beta cDNA was made. Sequencing libraries for TCR beta derived from three nested multiplex PCR rounds that used slightly modified ARM-PCR. For around 11 cycles apiece, the opening two PCR rounds ran with TRBV1-TRBV30 forward primers and a C-beta reverse primer. TCRdb ran MiXCR on the multiplex PCR reads and lists one entry per CDR3 protein. The sample records around 25,000 distinct CDR3 sequences, approximately 78% being singletons. Material for sequencing was liver tumor tissue from sampling region 3. The subset: tumor region T3, left-lateral pole. These receptors were collected from a man between 35 and 55 years old with primary liver carcinoma and hepatitis B virus infection.

About this clonotype itself: This CDR3 is missing its conserved last phenylalanine or tryptophan, likely due to a read error. This chain connects TRBV24-1 to TRBJ2-6, with 8 nucleotides matching TRBD1. The V gene's germline CDR1 is KGHDR and CDR2 SFDVKD. The CDR3 covers 18 residues. The DNA of the CDR3 is TGTACCACCAGTGATACCGGGACAGGTGACTCTGGGGCCAACGTCCTGACTTTA. This codes for CTTSDTGTGDSGANVLTL.

This clonotype is termed medium-sized (0.01 to 0.1%). The genes are TRBV12-3 or TRBV12-4 and TRBJ1-2; D is unclear. Deletions cut 3 bases from V and 5 bases from J, with 19 bases between. The CDR3 is made up of 16 amino acids. The CDR3 region is CASSLRDLPQNYGYTF. CDR3 nucleotides: TGTGCCAGCAGTTTGAGGGATCTCCCCCAGAATTATGGCTACACCTTC.

The chain recombines TRBV5-4 with TRBJ2-5; weak D call: TRBD1 (7 bases). This CDR3 has 13 amino acids. Trimming stripped 1 base from V and 5 bases from J, with 9 bases between. Germline V CDR1 and CDR2: SGHNT, YYREEE (reference sequence). This CDR3 is CASSLSGGETQYF. CDR3 DNA: TGTGCCAGCAGCTTGTCAGGGGGGGAGACCCAGTACTTC.

This clonotype came up once. This is likely a read error, given that the CDR3 carries no conserved phenylalanine or tryptophan at its end. The gene calls are TRBV10-3 and TRBJ1-1; D remains ambiguous. Per germline, CDR1 ENHRY and CDR2 SYGVKD. The length of the CDR3 is 13 residues. The CDR3 loop reads CVISEEDFTEAFI. The DNA of the CDR3 is TGTGTCATCAGTGAGGAGGACTTCACTGAAGCTTTCATT.

With respect to this clonotype: In this CDR3 the conserved last residue, phenylalanine or tryptophan, is missing, so a read error is likely. V usage is TRBV29-1 and J usage is TRBJ2-7, with D possibly being TRBD2 (5 bases). The CDR3 length is 12 residues. CDR1 is SQVTM, CDR2 ANQGSEA, per germline. The DNA for the CDR3 is TGCAGCGTTTCTAGCAGCTCCTACGAACAGTACCTC. Its protein is CSVSSSSYEQYL.

This clonotype qualifies as medium-sized (0.01 to 0.1%). This chain joins TRBV30 and TRBJ2-7, with 7 bases aligning to TRBD2. J was trimmed by 3 bases and V by 0 bases; bases with no gene match: 8. CDR1 GTSNPN and CDR2 SVGIG come from the germline V gene (reference sequence). This CDR3 region has 15 residues. The CDR3, as DNA: TGTGCCTGGAGTGTCGGCGGGAGCTCGGTCTACGAGCAGTACTTC. Encoded protein: CAWSVGGSSVYEQYF.

CDR3 residues: CSAKGTSETYEQYF. The CDR3 DNA sequence: TGCAGTGCCAAAGGAACTAGCGAGACCTACGAGCAGTACTTC. This chain joins TRBV20-1 and TRBJ2-7, with TRBD2 matching 7 bases. Germline V lookup: CDR1 DFQATT, CDR2 SNEGSKA (reference sequence). The CDR3 length is 14 residues. The J segment lost 2 bases and the V segment lost 6 bases, leaving 10 bases of the junction unmatched.

A remark on this clonotype: The junction departs from germline at one end; a sequencing error may be responsible. The gene calls are TRBV5-1 and TRBJ2-1, with 7 positions matching TRBD1. Germline CDR1 reads SGHRS; CDR2 reads YFSETQ. The CDR3 loop spans 15 amino acids. In DNA, the CDR3 is TGCGCCAGCAACACCGGGACAGTTTCCTACAATGAGCAGCTCTTT. Amino acid sequence: CASNTGTVSYNEQLF.

On this clonotype itself: One junction end does not reproduce the germline sequence, and a read error may be involved. The chain uses TRBV11-1 and TRBJ1-6, with no clear D. CDR1 and CDR2 (germline): SGHAT, FQDESV (reference sequence). The CDR3 totals 13 residues. CDR3 nucleotide sequence: TGTGCCGGCAGCATGAAAGGGAACTCACCCCTCCACTTT. Translating gives CAGSMKGNSPLHF.

As for this clonotype: At one boundary the junction diverges from the germline segment, which might be a read error. The V gene is TRBV5-1, the J gene TRBJ2-5; weak D call: TRBD2 (6 bases). The CDR3 extends over 15 amino acids. Germline loops: CDR1 SGHRS, CDR2 YFSETQ. The CDR3 loop reads CASSLVSSEQVTQYF. CDR3 DNA: TGCGCCAGCAGCTTGGTTTCTAGCGAGCAAGTGACTCAGTATTTC.

With respect to this clonotype: One base away lies a much larger clone, so this may be a sequencing read error. This is likely a read error, given that the CDR3 carries no conserved phenylalanine or tryptophan at its end. CDR3 protein: CASRGGGANTEAFL. In nucleotides, the CDR3 is TGCGCCTCAAGGGGCGGGGGGGCCAACACTGAAGCTTTCCTT. The V gene is TRBV10-2, the J gene TRBJ1-1, with D possibly matching TRBD1 (6 bases). Germline assignment: CDR1 WSHSY and CDR2 SAAADI. V lost 11 bases, J lost 2 bases, and 18 bases lay in between. The length of the CDR3 is 14 residues.

About this clonotype: A read error may account for a junction end that differs from germline. The chain uses TRBV5-1 and TRBJ1-1, with TRBD1 matching 9 bases. Per germline, CDR1 SGHRS and CDR2 YFSETQ. This CDR3 has 14 residues. The CDR3 reads CASSVTGGNSEAFF. CDR3 sequence (DNA): TGCGCCAGCAGCGTGACAGGGGGGAACTCTGAAGCTTTCTTT.

V is TRBV10-3 and J is TRBJ1-2; D might be TRBD1 (5 bases). Germline CDR1 reads ENHRY; CDR2 reads SYGVKD. V lost 2 bases, J lost 4 bases, and 14 bases lay in between. The CDR3 sequence is 15 residues long. The CDR3 DNA sequence: TGTGCCATCAGTGAGATAGGGGATGTAGGCTATGGCTACACCTTC. Its protein is CAISEIGDVGYGYTF.

In its sample, this clonotype is large. This sequence joins TRBV29-1 and TRBJ2-1, with 8 bases fitting TRBD2. Germline loops: CDR1 SQVTM, CDR2 ANQGSEA. V lost 8 bases, J lost 5 bases, and 8 bases stayed unmatched. This CDR3 has 13 amino acids. The CDR3 reads CSLPGLGDNEQFF. The CDR3 DNA is TGCAGCCTACCGGGACTAGGAGACAATGAGCAGTTCTTC.

Note on this clonotype: At one of its ends the junction is not consistent with the germline gene, which may arise from a read error. The J gene is TRBJ2-3, the V gene TRBV11-2; D not certain. Germline lookup yields CDR1 SGHAT and CDR2 FQNNGV. The CDR3 runs 16 residues. The CDR3 sequence: CASCRQPINPPDTQNF. DNA for the CDR3: TGTGCCAGCTGCCGACAACCCATCAACCCCCCAGATACGCAGAATTTT.

A remark on this clonotype: The junction departs from germline at one end; a sequencing error may be responsible. The J gene is TRBJ2-2, the V gene TRBV28; TRBD2 is a possible D gene (7 bases). Germline V gene data show CDR1 as MDHEN and CDR2 as SYDVKM. The CDR3 extends over 15 amino acids. The CDR3 sequence: CPSLPAGGRPGELFF. The CDR3 nucleotides are TGCCCCAGCCTGCCCGCCGGGGGGCGCCCCGGGGAGCTGTTTTTT.

The count of this clonotype is one. One end of the junction fails to match germline, which may point to a read error. CDR3 nucleotide sequence: TGTCCCAGCAGCTTAGCGAGGCTAGTCCTGGGAAAAAAAGAGACCCAGTATTTC. This codes for CPSSLARLVLGKKETQYF. V gene TRBV11-2 combines with J gene TRBJ2-5; D is possibly TRBD2 (5 bases). This CDR3 is built from 18 residues. The germline gives CDR1 SGHAT, CDR2 FQNNGV.

Details on this clonotype: This clone may be a read error of a much larger clone one base away. The chain joins TRBV5-1 to TRBJ1-1, with D perhaps matching TRBD1 (5 bases). V was cut by 10 bases and J by 5 bases, with 21 bases left in between. The CDR3 spans 14 residues. Per germline, CDR1 SGHRS and CDR2 YFSETQ. The CDR3 DNA is TGCGCCGGCACCTTGGGGGGAAGCTCGACTGAAGCTTTCTTT. Its translation is CAGTLGGSSTEAFF.

For this clonotype: A junction end diverges from the germline sequence, so it may reflect a read error. V is TRBV2 and J is TRBJ2-1; a weak D match, TRBD2 (8 bases). The germline gives CDR1 SNHLY, CDR2 FYNNEI. The CDR3 has 15 amino acids. Written as DNA, the CDR3 is TGTACCAGCAGTGGGACTAGAGGGGGCGACAATGAGCAGTTCTTC. It yields the protein CTSSGTRGGDNEQFF.

Turning to this clonotype: Its ends do not fully match the called genes, so a read error is possible. The chain combines TRBV5-5 with TRBJ2-1, with D perhaps matching TRBD1 (6 bases). There are 15 residues in the CDR3. Germline values: CDR1 SGHKS, CDR2 YYEKEE (reference sequence). The CDR3 nucleotides are TGTGCCACCAGCCCTGGACAGTGTTCCTACAGTGAACAGTTCTTC. Protein: CATSPGQCSYSEQFF.

This clonotype is medium-sized. The chain combines TRBV5-1 with TRBJ2-7, with 11 nucleotides matching TRBD1. Germline loops: CDR1 SGHRS, CDR2 YFSETQ. Germline trimming cut 5 bases from V and 2 bases from J; bases unmatched to any gene: 6. The CDR3 extends over 15 amino acids. For the CDR3, the DNA is TGCGCCAGCAGACGGGGACAGGGGGTTGCCTACGAGCAGTACTTC. The encoded protein is CASRRGQGVAYEQYF.

Remarks on this clonotype: At one end, the junction sequence differs from germline, possibly due to a read error. V is TRBV29-1 and J is TRBJ2-1; TRBD2 matches at 7 bases. CDR1 and CDR2 (germline): SQVTM, ANQGSEA. The CDR3 is made up of 15 amino acids. DNA of the CDR3: TGCGGCGTTGGGTCGACCGGGGGGTCCTACAACGAGCAGTTCTTC. This translates into CGVGSTGGSYNEQFF.

The chain links TRBV7-2 to TRBJ2-1; D unclear. CDR3 length equals 11 residues. Germline loops: CDR1 SGHTA, CDR2 FQGNSA. The V end was cut by 3 bases, the J end by 7 bases, with 4 bases between. CDR3: CASSFLNEQFF. CDR3 coding DNA: TGTGCCAGCAGCTTTCTTAATGAGCAGTTCTTC.

On this clonotype: The CDR3 carries no conserved terminal phenylalanine or tryptophan, so it likely arises from a read error. Because the CDR3's place on the DNA is in doubt, the DNA is left out and the CDR3 is given as listed by TCRdb. This chain uses TRBV5-1 with TRBJ2-2; the DNA was not used to check the table's D call, TRBD2. Germline V lookup: CDR1 SGHRS, CDR2 YFSETQ. The CDR3 extends over 15 residues, inclusive of both ends. CDR3 sequence reads: CAISLTAGETGEPFS.

In the case of this clonotype: At one of its ends the junction is not consistent with the germline gene, which may arise from a read error. This chain connects TRBV20-1 to TRBJ2-7; 8 bases align to TRBD2. The germline V gene encodes CDR1 DFQATT and CDR2 SNEGSKA (reference sequence). The CDR3 extends over 14 amino acids. Written as DNA, the CDR3 is TGCGGTGCCATTTCCATAGCGGGAACCCACGAGCAGTACTTC. Its protein is CGAISIAGTHEQYF.

To note about this clonotype: At one end, the junction sequence differs from germline, possibly due to a read error. The chain is built from TRBV5-1 and TRBJ2-3; 9 nucleotides match TRBD2. The CDR3 runs to 16 residues. CDR1 SGHRS and CDR2 YFSETQ come from the germline V gene. In DNA form, the CDR3 reads TGCGCCAGCGGCTTGGGAGCGGGGGGTTTGGGAGATACGCAGTATTTT. Encoded protein: CASGLGAGGLGDTQYF. Based on the CDR3 plus reference TRBV5-1 and TRBJ2-3, the full variable domain is KAGVTQTPRYLIKTRGQQVTLSCSPISGHRSVSWYQQTPGQGLQFLFEYFSETQRNKGNFPGRFSGRQFSNSRSEMNVSTLELGDSALYLCASGLGAGGLGDTQYFGPGTRLTVL.

V usage is TRBV10-3 and J usage is TRBJ1-5; TRBD1 might be the D (5 bases). The CDR3 is 14 amino acids. The V gene's germline CDR1 is ENHRY and CDR2 SYGVKD. Between the trimmed V and J ends, which lost 1 base and 9 bases, there was a span of 13 bases. The CDR3 bases are TGTGCCATCAGTGAGTATGAAGGGGATCGGCCCCAGCATTTT. Translation gives CAISEYEGDRPQHF.

Turning to this clonotype: Given the absence of the conserved phenylalanine or tryptophan at the CDR3 end, a read error is likely. The CDR3 DNA reads as TGTGCTAGCAGTTACCCAGGGCTGAACACTGAAGCTTTCTTA. Translation: CASSYPGLNTEAFL. The chain combines TRBV6-2 or TRBV6-3 with TRBJ1-1; TRBD1 might be the D (5 bases). In germline, CDR1 is MNHEY, CDR2 SVGEGT. The CDR3 extends over 14 amino acids.

As to this clonotype: A much larger clone lies one base from this, so it may be a read error. The chain uses TRBV2 and TRBJ2-7, with a tentative D call TRBD1 (6 bases). The CDR3 runs to 15 residues. Germline V gene sequence: CDR1 SNHLY, CDR2 FYNNEI. CDR3 DNA sequence: TGTGACAGCAGTCTTCATCGGGGTCCTAGGGGGGAGCAGTACTTC. Residues: CDSSLHRGPRGEQYF.

This clonotype was seen more than once but under ten times. Since a much larger clone is just one base distant, this may be a read error. The chain carries TRBV15 and TRBJ2-7; D possibly matches TRBD1 or TRBD2 (5 bases each). Trimming pared 0 bases from V and 6 bases from J, leaving 18 bases between. The CDR3 is 16 amino acids. The germline V gene has CDR1 LNHNV and CDR2 YYDKDF (reference sequence). The CDR3 DNA follows: TGTGCCACCAGCAGAGAACCGGAGGTTGGGGGTGGCGAGCAGTACTTC. Its translation: CATSREPEVGGGEQYF.

The chain combines TRBV4-3 with TRBJ2-7; a possible D gene is TRBD2 (6 bases). V lost 0 bases, J lost 10 bases, and 19 bases lay in between. The germline gives CDR1 LGHNA, CDR2 YSLEER. This CDR3 contains 15 residues. In DNA, the CDR3 is TGCGCCAGCAGCCAAGATCGGGAGACTCCCTTCTACCAGTACTTC. It yields the protein CASSQDRETPFYQYF.

Regarding this clonotype: The junction departs from germline at one end; a sequencing error may be responsible. The chain links TRBV6-1 to TRBJ1-2; D might be TRBD1 (5 bases). The CDR3 totals 15 residues. In germline, CDR1 is MNHNS, CDR2 SASEGT. CDR3 residues: CASSLTETSNYGYTF. The CDR3 bases are TGTGCCAGCAGCTTGACAGAGACAAGTAACTATGGCTATACCTTC.